Included here is one T cell receptor (beta chain) sequence, with context. TRB was amplified from 250 ng of peripheral blood genomic DNA per sample. These data belong to a study of T cell clusters in autoimmune cytopenias. The CDR3 has 19 amino acids. The germline V gene encodes CDR1 MNHEY and CDR2 SVGEGT. TRB was amplified by touch-down multiplex PCR, primer pools A and B combined. TCRdb reanalyzed the multiplex PCR reads, giving one entry per CDR3 protein sequence and no DNA. The sample table includes 7,000 or so distinct CDR3 sequences. This sample also appeared in a second study, on T cell repertoires in aging, cancer and after chemotherapy. That paper adds: Compared with age-matched healthy donors, untreated hematological or solid cancer patients showed higher blood TCR clonality.

This sequence originates from a human donor in good health. The sequenced sample was peripheral blood. The chain employs TRBV6-2 or TRBV6-3 and TRBJ2-7; TCRdb designates TRBD2, a call that cannot be tested without DNA. CDR3 amino acids: CASTPPPGTSGHSSYEQYF.